This T cell receptor (beta chain) was recovered during a study of beta chain features in type 1 diabetes. Across the study: In age, gender and cell yields, patients were similar to healthy donors.

This clone was detected only a few times. Reverse transcribing all isolated RNA meant expressed TCRB transcripts were sequenced. Naive, central memory and regulatory T cell samples produced a mean of roughly 3.8 million reads. Profiled with immunoSEQ multiplex PCR; TCRdb holds only in-frame clones, not every one. Seen here are about 900,000 clones, about a sixth observed once, and the top ten hold about 0.025%. The CDR3 is 12 residues long. The V end was cut by 3 bases, the J end by 9 bases, with 9 bases between. From germline, CDR1 is LNHDA and CDR2 SQIVND (reference sequence). Sequenced input: naive CD4+ T cells from blood. The V gene is TRBV19, the J gene TRBJ2-1; no reliable D call. The sequence came from a woman aged 18-35 years in good health. The CDR3, as DNA: TGTGCCAGTAGTATCATCCAGGCTGAGCAGTTCTTC. Translation: CASSIIQAEQFF.